This TCR beta chain was identified during a study of cytomegalovirus exposure and HLA in healthy donors. General study results and limits: The study listed about 150 cytomegalovirus-associated TCR beta chains. Across HLA loci, a later analysis found differing TCR association rates, with DRB1 most and HLA-C fewest.

Concerning this clone: Its antigen is unknown.

The PCR contained 60 Vbeta and 13 Jbeta primers. As processed by the authors: Around 10 million of the about 80 million unique TCR beta chains counted in a later analysis were shared. Profiled with immunoSEQ multiplex PCR; TCRdb holds only in-frame clones, not every one. The V and J calls and the clone size are those of that table, but D and trimming were determined from the DNA. The repertoire holds fewer than 350,000 clones, with around nine tenths as singletons. Sequences were obtained from PBMCs. The TCR originated in a woman under 30 in good health and CMV-seronegative.

CDR3 region: CASSDLSPGRGTIYF. The CDR3 bases are TGTGCCAGCAGTGACCTTTCGCCGGGTCGGGGCACCATATATTTT. This chain connects TRBV6-1 to TRBJ1-3; D is ambiguous. The V end lost 3 bases, the J end lost 9 bases, and 18 bases lay between the germline ends. Germline V gene lookup returns CDR1 MNHNS and CDR2 SASEGT. The CDR3 contains 15 residues.